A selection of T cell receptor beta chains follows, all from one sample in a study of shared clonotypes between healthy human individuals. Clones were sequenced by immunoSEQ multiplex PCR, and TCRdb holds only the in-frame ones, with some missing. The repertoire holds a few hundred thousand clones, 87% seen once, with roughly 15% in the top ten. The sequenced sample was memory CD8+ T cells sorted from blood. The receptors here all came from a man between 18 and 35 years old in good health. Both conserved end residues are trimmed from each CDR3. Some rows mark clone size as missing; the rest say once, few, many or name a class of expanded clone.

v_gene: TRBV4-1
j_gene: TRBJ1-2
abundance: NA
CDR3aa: ASSPAFDGGPRVYT

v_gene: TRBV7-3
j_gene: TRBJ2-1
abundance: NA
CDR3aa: ASSLSPSGGTPFGEQF

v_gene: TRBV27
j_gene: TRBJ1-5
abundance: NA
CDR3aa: ASSSGKGQPQH

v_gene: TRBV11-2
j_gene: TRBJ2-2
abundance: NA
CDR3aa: ASSLGLAGGTGELF

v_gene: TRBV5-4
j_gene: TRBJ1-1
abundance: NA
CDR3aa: ASSWTLNTEAF

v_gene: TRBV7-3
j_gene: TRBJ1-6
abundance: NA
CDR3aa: ASSPDAGTNSPLH

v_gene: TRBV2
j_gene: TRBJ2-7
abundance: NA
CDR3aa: ASTHPRGVPSAYQY

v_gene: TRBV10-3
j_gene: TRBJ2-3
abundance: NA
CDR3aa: AISNGLAGPPETQY

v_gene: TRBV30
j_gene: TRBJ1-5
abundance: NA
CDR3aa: AWSRREGGGIFSNQPQH

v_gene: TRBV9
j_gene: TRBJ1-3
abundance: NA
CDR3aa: ASSGGNTIY

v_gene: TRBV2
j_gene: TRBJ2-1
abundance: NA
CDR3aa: ASKADRGTSFRDEQF

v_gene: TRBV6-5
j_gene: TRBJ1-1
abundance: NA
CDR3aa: ASSYSRTGLNTEAF

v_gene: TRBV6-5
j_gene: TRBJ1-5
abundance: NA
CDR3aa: ASSPDRDQPQH

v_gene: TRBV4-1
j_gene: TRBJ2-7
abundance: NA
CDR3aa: ASSHQTGSSYEQY

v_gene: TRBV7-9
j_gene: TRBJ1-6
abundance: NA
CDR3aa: ASTQQGVQEFPYNSPLH

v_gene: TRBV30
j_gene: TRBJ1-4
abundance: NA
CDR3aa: AWSTTNEKLF

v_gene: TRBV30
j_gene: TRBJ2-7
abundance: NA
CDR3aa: AWGTIHEQY

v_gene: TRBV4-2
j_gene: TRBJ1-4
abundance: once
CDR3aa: ASSQGPAGEKLF

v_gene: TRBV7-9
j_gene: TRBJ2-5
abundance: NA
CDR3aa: ASSLPGPGPETQY

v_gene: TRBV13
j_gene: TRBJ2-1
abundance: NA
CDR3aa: ASSDQGLAGGSSYNEQF

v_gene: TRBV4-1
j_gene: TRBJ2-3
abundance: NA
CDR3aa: ASSQDPPLAGGVTDTQY

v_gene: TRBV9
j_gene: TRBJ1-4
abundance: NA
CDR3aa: ASSVGQGGVEKLF

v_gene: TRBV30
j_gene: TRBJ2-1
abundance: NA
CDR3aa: AGIAGVYYEQF

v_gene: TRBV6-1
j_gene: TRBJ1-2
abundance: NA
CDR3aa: ASSVGNYGYT

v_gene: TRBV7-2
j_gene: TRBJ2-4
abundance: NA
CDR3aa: ASSHLTGGIDIQY

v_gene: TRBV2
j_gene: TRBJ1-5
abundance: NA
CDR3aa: ASQGRKNQPQH

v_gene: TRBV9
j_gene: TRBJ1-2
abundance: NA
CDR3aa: ASSTDGLRGYT

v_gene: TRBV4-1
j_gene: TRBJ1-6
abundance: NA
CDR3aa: ASSHVSSPLH

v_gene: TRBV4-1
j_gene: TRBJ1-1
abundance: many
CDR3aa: ASSQGEGPANTEAF

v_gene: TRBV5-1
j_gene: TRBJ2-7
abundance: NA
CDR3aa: ASSLGGLLAYEQY

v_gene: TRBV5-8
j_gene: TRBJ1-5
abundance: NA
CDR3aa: ASSLNVGYQPQH

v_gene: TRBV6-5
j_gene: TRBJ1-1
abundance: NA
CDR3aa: ASSYSIEMNTEAF

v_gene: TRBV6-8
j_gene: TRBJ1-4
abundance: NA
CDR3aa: ASTEDSRINEKLF

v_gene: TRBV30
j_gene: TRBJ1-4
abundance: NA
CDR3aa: AWRARWGEKLF

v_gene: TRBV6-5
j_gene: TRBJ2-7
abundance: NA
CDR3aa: ASSYLPPDSSYEQY

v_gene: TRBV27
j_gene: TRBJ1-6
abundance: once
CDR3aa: ASSPLSSSVYNSPLH

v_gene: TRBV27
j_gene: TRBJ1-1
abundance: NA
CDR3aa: ASSQTGGSTEAF

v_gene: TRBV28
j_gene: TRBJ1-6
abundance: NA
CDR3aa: ASSGDSSYNSPLH

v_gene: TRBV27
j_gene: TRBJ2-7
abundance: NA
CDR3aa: ASSAGQGIYEQY

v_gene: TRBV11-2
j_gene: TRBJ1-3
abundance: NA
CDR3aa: ASTSQGLSGNTIY

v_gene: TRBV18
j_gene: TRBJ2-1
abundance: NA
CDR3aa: ASSRIAGVGPSSYNEQF